This T cell receptor (beta chain) was identified during a study of T cells in localized non-small cell lung cancer. Notes on the study in general: Owing to sequencing of a solitary tumor region, heterogeneity cannot be discounted.

About this clone: Its antigen is unidentified.

Using immunoSEQ multiplex PCR, the repertoire was profiled, and TCRdb retains in-frame clones only, with some absent. The data show some 2,000 clones, 20% to 25% seen once. The V and J ends lost 3 bases and 4 bases respectively, with 15 bases between them. Germline-derived CDR1 and CDR2 are SGHNT and YENEEA. This CDR3 has 15 amino acids. This receptor was taken from a male donor older than 55 with stage II lung adenocarcinoma. This rearrangement joins TRBV11-3 to TRBJ2-5; D might be TRBD2 (5 bases). Here the sequenced sample was lung tumor tissue, taken before any cancer treatment. CDR3 DNA sequence: TGTGCCAGCAGCTTGCAGGTGGTGGCGGGAGAGACCCAGTACTTC. This sequence encodes CASSLQVVAGETQYF. Complete variable domain (other parts from reference TRBV11-3 and TRBJ2-5): EAGVVQSPRYKIIEKKQPVAFWCNPISGHNTLYWYLQNLGQGPELLIRYENEEAVDDSQLPKDRFSAERLKGVDSTLKIQPAELGDSAVYLCASSLQVVAGETQYFGPGTRLLVL.